This is a list of T cell receptor beta chains from one sample in a study of early T cells in non-severe SARS-CoV-2 infection. TCRdb re-called the 5' RACE reads through MiXCR, storing one row per CDR3 protein. This table holds 55,000 to 75,000 distinct CDR3 sequences, 9% to 15% found once. Sequencing was performed on whole blood. Source of these receptors: an adult who was a healthcare worker with PCR-confirmed SARS-CoV-2 infection or an uninfected control (not recorded which). Each CDR3 is given with its conserved first and last residue. Each record gives: clone size, V gene, D gene, J gene, CDR3 protein, CDR3 DNA. The D gene is left open where the match is weak. Clone size is shown for a subset of rows, as once, few, many or a class of expanded clone.

NA	TRBV7-9	NA	TRBJ1-1	CASLGPASGMNTEAFF	TGTGCCAGCCTCGGGCCAGCATCAGGGATGAACACTGAAGCTTTCTTT
NA	TRBV20-1	TRBD1	TRBJ2-3	CSAGQGARTPWRDTQYF	TGCAGTGCTGGGCAGGGGGCCAGGACCCCTTGGCGTGATACGCAGTATTTT
many	TRBV6-1	TRBD2	TRBJ2-5	CASSEGTSSETQYF	TGTGCCAGCAGTGAGGGGACTAGCTCCGAGACCCAGTACTTC
many	TRBV6-2/TRBV6-3	NA	TRBJ2-1	CASSRAPYNEQFF	TGTGCCAGCAGCAGGGCCCCCTACAATGAGCAGTTCTTC
many	TRBV3-1	NA	TRBJ2-5	CASSLTETQYF	TGTGCCAGCAGCCTGACGGAGACCCAGTACTTC
NA	TRBV5-5	NA	TRBJ1-2	CASSSPGPEYGYTF	TGTGCCAGCAGCTCCCCCGGGCCCGAGTATGGCTACACCTTC
many	TRBV3-1	TRBD2	TRBJ2-4	CASSQAIGGDYQPRYF	TGTGCCAGCAGCCAAGCTATTGGAGGGGACTACCAACCCAGGTACTTC
many	TRBV20-1	TRBD2	TRBJ2-5	CSARDAGGLRETQYF	TGCAGTGCTAGAGACGCGGGGGGGCTCCGAGAGACCCAGTACTTC
NA	TRBV7-9	NA	TRBJ2-3	CASTVGVASTDTQYF	TGTGCCAGCACCGTAGGGGTGGCTAGCACAGATACGCAGTATTTT
many	TRBV2	NA	TRBJ1-4	CASSEARLNEKLFF	TGTGCCAGCAGTGAAGCCCGACTAAATGAAAAACTGTTTTTT
many	TRBV10-1	TRBD2	TRBJ2-3	CASSPPPSGALGTQYF	TGCGCCAGCTCTCCCCCCCCTAGCGGGGCCCTGGGTACGCAGTATTTT
many	TRBV7-2	NA	TRBJ2-7	CASSLAPSFYEQYF	TGTGCCAGCAGCTTAGCGCCAAGCTTCTACGAGCAGTACTTC
many	TRBV9	TRBD1	TRBJ2-7	CASSPWGQDSSEQYF	TGTGCCAGCAGCCCCTGGGGACAGGATAGCTCCGAGCAGTACTTC
many	TRBV6-1	NA	TRBJ1-1	CASREALSTEAFF	TGTGCCAGCAGGGAGGCCTTGAGCACTGAAGCTTTCTTT